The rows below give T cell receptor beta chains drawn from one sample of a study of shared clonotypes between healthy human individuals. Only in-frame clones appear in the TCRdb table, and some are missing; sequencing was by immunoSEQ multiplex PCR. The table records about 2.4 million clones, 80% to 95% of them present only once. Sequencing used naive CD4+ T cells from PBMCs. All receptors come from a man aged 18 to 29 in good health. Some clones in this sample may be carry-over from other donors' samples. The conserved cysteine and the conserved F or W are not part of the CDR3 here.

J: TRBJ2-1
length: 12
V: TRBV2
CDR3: ASKGLAGVNEQF

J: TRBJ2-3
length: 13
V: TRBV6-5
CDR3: ASNFNRRNTDTQY

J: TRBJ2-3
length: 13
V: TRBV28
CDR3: ASSLPQGGTDTQY

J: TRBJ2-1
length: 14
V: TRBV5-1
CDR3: ASSTLTGTDHNEQF

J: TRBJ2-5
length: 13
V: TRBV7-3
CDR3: ASSSGQGRRETQY

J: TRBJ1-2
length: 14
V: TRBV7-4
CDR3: ASSRPLGVSNYGYT

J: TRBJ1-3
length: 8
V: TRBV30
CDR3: AWSQGSIY

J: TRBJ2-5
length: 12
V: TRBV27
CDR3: ASSIRGLLETQY

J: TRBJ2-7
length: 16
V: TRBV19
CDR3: ASSITGPGTGSSYEQY

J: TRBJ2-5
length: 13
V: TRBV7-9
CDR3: ASSLRKGEEETQY

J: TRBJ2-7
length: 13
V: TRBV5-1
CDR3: ASSLWTSGDYEQY

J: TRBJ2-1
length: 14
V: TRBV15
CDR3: ATSRDVALDYNEQF

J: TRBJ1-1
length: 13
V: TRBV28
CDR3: ASSLYLGKNTEAF

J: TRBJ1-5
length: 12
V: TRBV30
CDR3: AWSITGGNQPQH

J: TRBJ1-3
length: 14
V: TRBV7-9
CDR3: ASSRDGSFSGNTIY

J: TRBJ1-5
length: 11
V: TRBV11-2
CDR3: ASSLDGNQPQH

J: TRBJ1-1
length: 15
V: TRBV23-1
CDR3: ASSQSRFIVRNTEAF

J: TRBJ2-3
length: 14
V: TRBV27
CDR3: ASSQRQGTTQNTQY

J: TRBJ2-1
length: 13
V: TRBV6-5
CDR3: ASRGVAGGYNEQF

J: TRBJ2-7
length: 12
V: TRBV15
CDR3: ATSEGLAAYEQY

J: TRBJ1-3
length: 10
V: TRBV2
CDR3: ASSAQPGTIY

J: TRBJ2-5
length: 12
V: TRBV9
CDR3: ASSVAPSQETQY

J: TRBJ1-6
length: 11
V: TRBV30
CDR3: AWMIHYNSPLH

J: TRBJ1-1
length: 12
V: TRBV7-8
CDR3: ASSQPGTGGRAF

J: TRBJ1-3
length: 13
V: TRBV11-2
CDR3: ASSSTVSSGNTIY

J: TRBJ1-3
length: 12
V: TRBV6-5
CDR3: ASRDPLGGNTIY

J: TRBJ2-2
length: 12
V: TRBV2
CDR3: ASSEAGVPGELF

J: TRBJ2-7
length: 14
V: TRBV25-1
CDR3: ASSEYEGRGNYEQY

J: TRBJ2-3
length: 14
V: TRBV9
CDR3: ASSALSGRWTDTQY

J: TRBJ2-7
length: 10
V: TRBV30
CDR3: AWGTGAYEQY